The sequence of this TCR beta chain was determined in a study of cytomegalovirus exposure and HLA in healthy donors. Germline assignment: CDR1 SGHRS and CDR2 YFSETQ. V shed 0 bases and J shed 9 bases, with 16 bases lying between them. The CDR3 length is 15 residues. Vbeta (60) and Jbeta (13) primers were used in the PCR. Profiled with immunoSEQ multiplex PCR; TCRdb holds only in-frame clones, not every one. Seen here are about 160,000 clones, around 83% observed once, and the top ten hold over 4%. The receptor was derived from a man in his fifties or sixties in good health and CMV-seropositive. The chain uses TRBV5-1 and TRBJ1-5; D not certain. The specimen was PBMCs. This CDR3 reads CASSLGEKPSWPQHF. The DNA of the CDR3 is TGCGCCAGCAGCTTGGGAGAGAAGCCCTCTTGGCCCCAGCATTTT.